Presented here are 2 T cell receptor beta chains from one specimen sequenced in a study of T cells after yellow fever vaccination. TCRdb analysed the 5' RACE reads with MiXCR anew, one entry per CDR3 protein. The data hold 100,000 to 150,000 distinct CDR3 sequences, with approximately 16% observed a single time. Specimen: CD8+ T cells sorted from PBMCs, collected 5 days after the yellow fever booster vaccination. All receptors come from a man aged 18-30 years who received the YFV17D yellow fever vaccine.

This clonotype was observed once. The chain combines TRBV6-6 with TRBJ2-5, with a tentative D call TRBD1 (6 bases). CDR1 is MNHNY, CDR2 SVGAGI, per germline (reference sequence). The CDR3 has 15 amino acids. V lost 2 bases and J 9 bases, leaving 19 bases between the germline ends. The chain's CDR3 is CASSYPLASDSAQYF. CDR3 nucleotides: TGTGCCAGCAGTTACCCGTTAGCCTCGGACAGTGCCCAGTACTTC.

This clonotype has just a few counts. The CDR3 sequence is CASSQPQGLANTGELFF. CDR3 nucleotide sequence: TGCGCCAGCAGCCAGCCCCAGGGATTAGCGAACACCGGGGAGCTGTTTTTT. The genes are TRBV4-1 and TRBJ2-2; possible D gene TRBD1, 5 bases. Trimming shortened V by 3 bases and J by 0 bases, and 14 bases separated the two germline ends. CDR3 length equals 17 residues. CDR1 is MGHRA, CDR2 YSYEKL, per germline.